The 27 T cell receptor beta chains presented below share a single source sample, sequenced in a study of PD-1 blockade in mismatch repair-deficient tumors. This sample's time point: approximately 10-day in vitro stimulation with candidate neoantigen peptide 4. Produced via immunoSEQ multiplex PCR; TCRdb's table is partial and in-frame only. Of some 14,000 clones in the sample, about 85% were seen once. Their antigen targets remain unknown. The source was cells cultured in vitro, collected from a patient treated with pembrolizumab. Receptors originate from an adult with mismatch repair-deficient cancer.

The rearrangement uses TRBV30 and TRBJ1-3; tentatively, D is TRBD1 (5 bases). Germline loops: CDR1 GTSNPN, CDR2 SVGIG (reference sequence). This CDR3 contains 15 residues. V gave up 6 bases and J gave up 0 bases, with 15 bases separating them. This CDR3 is CACPQASLSGNTIYF. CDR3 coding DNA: TGTGCCTGCCCACAGGCGTCACTCTCTGGAAACACCATATATTTT.

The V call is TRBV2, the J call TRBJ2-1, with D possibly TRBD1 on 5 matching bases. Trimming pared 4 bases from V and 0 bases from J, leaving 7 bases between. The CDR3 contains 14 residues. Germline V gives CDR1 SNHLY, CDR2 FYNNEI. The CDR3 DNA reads TGTGCCAGCAGTGGACAGCTCTCCTACAATGAGCAGTTCTTC. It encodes CASSGQLSYNEQFF.

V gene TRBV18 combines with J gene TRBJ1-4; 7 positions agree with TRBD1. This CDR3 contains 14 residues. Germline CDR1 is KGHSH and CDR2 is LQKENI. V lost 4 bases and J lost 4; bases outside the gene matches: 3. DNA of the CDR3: TGTGCCAGCTCACAGACAGGGTTTAATGAAAAACTGTTTTTT. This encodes CASSQTGFNEKLFF.

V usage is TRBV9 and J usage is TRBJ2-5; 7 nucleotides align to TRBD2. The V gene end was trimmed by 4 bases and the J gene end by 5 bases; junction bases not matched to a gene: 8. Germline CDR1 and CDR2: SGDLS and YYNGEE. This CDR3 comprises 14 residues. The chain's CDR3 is CASSPRLAVETQYF. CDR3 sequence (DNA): TGTGCCAGCAGCCCCCGACTAGCAGTGGAGACCCAGTACTTC.

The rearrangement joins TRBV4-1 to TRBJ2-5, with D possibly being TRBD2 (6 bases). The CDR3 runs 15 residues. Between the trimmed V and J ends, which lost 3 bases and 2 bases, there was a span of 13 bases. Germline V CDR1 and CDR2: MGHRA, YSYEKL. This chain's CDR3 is CASSQRGTFQETQYF. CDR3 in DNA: TGCGCCAGCAGCCAGCGAGGGACTTTTCAAGAGACCCAGTACTTC.

The CDR3 bases are TGTGCCAGCAGTCATATTGGGGCTAGGGAGCAGTACTTC. It yields the protein CASSHIGAREQYF. This chain links TRBV27 with TRBJ2-7, with D possibly TRBD1 on 5 matching bases. CDR1 is MNHEY, CDR2 SMNVEV, per germline (reference sequence). Between the trimmed V and J ends, which lost 5 bases and 7 bases, there was a span of 15 bases. This CDR3 has 13 amino acids.

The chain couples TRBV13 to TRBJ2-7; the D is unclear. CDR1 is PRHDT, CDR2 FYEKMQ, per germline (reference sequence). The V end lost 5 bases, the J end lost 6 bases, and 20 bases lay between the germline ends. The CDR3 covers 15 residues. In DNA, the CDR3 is TGTGCCAGCAGCGAAGAAGGTTCATTGGTCTCCGAGCAGTACTTC. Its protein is CASSEEGSLVSEQYF.

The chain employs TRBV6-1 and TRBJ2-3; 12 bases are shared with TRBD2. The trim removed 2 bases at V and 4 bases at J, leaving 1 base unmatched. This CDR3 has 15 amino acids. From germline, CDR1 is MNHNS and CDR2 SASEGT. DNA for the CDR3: TGTGCCAGCAGTGAACTAGCGGGAGGGCCAGATACGCAGTATTTT. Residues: CASSELAGGPDTQYF.

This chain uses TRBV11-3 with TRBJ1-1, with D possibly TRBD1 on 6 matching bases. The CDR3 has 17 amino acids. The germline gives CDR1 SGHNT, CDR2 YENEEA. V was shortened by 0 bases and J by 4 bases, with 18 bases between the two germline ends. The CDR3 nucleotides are TGTGCCAGCAGCTTAGATACGGTGGTGAGGGGGGCCACTGAAGCTTTCTTT. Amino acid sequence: CASSLDTVVRGATEAFF.

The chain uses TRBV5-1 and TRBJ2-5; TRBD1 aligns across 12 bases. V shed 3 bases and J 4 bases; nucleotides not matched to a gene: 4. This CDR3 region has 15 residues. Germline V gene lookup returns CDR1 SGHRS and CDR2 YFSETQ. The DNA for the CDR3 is TGCGCCAGCAGCTGGGGACAGGGGGCCGGAGAGACCCAGTACTTC. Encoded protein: CASSWGQGAGETQYF.

The CDR3 DNA reads as TGTGCCAGCAGTCTCACCGGGACAGGGGGCCAAGAGACCCAGTACTTC. Translating it yields CASSLTGTGGQETQYF. The rearrangement uses TRBV28 and TRBJ2-5, with 11 bases aligning to TRBD1. CDR3 length: 16 amino acids. Germline V gene lookup returns CDR1 MDHEN and CDR2 SYDVKM. V was pared by 5 bases and J by 1 base, with 6 bases of the junction left unmatched.

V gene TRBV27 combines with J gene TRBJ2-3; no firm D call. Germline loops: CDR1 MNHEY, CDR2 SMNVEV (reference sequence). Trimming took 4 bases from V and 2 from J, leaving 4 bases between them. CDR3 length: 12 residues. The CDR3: CASSSYTDTQYF. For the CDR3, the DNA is TGTGCCAGCAGTTCCTACACAGATACGCAGTATTTT.

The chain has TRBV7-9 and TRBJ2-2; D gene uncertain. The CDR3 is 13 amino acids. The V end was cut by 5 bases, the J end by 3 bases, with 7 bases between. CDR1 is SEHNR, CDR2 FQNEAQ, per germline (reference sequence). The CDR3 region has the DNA TGTGCCAGCAGCGCAGCTTACACCGGGGAGCTGTTTTTT. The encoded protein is CASSAAYTGELFF.

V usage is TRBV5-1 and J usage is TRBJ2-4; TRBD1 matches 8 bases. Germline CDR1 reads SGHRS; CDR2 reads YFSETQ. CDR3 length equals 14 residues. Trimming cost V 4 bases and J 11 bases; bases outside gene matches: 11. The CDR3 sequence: CASSALMTGEFQYF. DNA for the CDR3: TGCGCCAGCAGCGCCCTAATGACAGGGGAATTTCAGTACTTC.

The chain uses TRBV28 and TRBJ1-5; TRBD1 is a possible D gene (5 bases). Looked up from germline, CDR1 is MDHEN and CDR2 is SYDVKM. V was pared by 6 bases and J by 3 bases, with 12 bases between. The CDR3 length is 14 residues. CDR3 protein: CASRSDRLNQPQHF. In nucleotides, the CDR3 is TGTGCCAGCAGGTCAGACAGACTCAATCAGCCCCAGCATTTT.

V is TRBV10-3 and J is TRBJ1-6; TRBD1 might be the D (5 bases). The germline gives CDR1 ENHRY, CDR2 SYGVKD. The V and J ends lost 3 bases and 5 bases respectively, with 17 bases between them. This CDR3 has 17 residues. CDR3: CAISESPWGEDNSPLHF. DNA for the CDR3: TGTGCCATCAGTGAAAGTCCTTGGGGGGAGGATAATTCACCCCTCCACTTT.

CDR3 in amino acids: CASSLLAPQETQYF. The CDR3 DNA is TGTGCCAGCAGTTTACTAGCACCCCAGGAGACCCAGTACTTC. V gene TRBV28 combines with J gene TRBJ2-5; weak D call: TRBD2 (5 bases). There are 14 residues in the CDR3. Germline CDR1 is MDHEN and CDR2 is SYDVKM. V was clipped by 2 bases and J by 5 bases, with 12 bases between them.

This chain's CDR3 is CASSLRHLAYGYTF. The CDR3 DNA is TGTGCCAGCAGTTTAAGACATCTGGCGTATGGCTACACCTTC. This chain connects TRBV28 to TRBJ1-2, with D hard to call. CDR3 length equals 14 residues. Looked up from germline, CDR1 is MDHEN and CDR2 is SYDVKM. Trimming shortened V by 2 bases and J by 5 bases, and 12 bases separated the two germline ends.

CDR3 sequence: CTSSQDCTGVTEAFF. The DNA of the CDR3 is TGCACCAGCAGCCAAGATTGCACAGGGGTTACTGAAGCTTTCTTT. The chain links TRBV1 to TRBJ1-1; no DNA check was done on the table's D call, TRBD1. TRBV1 is a listed pseudogene. CDR3 size: 15 residues.

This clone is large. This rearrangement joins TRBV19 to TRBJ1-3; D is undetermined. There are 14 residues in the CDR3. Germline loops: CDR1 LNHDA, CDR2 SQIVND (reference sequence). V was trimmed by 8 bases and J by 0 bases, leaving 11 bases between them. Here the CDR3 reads CASSTGGSGNTIYF. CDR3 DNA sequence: TGTGCCAGTTCTACGGGCGGCTCTGGAAACACCATATATTTT.

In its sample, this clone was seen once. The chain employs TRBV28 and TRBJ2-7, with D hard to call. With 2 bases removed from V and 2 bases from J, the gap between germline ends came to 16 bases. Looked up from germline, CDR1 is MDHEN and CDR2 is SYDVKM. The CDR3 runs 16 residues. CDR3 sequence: CASSLRATWKPYEQYF. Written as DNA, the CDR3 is TGTGCCAGCAGTTTAAGAGCCACATGGAAGCCCTACGAGCAGTACTTC.

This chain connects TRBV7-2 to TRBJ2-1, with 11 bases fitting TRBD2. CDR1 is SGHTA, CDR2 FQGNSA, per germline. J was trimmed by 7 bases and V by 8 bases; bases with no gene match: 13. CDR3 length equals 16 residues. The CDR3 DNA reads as TGTGCCAGCCGAGGGGGGCTAGCGGGAGGTATAAATGAGCAGTTCTTC. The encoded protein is CASRGGLAGGINEQFF.

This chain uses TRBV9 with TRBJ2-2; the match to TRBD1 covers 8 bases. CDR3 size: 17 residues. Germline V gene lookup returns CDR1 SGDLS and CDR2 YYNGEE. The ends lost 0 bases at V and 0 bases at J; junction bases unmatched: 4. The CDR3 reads CASSVEPQGANTGELFF. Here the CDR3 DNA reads TGTGCCAGCAGCGTAGAACCACAGGGGGCGAACACCGGGGAGCTGTTTTTT.

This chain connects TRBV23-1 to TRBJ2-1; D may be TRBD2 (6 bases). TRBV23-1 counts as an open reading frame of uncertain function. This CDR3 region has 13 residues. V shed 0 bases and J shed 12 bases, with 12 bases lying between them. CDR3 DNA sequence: TGCGCCAGCAGTCAATCGGGGGGACGTAGGCAGTTCTTC. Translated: CASSQSGGRRQFF.

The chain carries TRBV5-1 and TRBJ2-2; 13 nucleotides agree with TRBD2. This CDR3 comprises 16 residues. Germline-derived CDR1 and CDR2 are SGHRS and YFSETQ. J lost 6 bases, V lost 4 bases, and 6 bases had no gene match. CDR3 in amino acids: CASSQLAGGYSGELFF. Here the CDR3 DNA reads TGCGCCAGCAGCCAACTAGCGGGAGGGTATTCCGGGGAGCTGTTTTTT.

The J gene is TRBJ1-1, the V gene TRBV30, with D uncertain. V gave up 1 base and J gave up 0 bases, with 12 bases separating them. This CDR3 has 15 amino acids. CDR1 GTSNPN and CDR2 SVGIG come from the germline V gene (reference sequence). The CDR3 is CAWSAGSGVNTEAFF. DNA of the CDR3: TGTGCCTGGAGTGCCGGATCGGGCGTGAACACTGAAGCTTTCTTT.

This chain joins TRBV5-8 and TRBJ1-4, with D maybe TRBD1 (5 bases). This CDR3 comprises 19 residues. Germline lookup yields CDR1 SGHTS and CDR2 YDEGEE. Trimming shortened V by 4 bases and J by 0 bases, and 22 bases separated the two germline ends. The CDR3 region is CASSPRDHRSWPTNEKLFF. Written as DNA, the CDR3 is TGTGCCAGCAGCCCACGGGACCACCGAAGTTGGCCAACTAATGAAAAACTGTTTTTT.